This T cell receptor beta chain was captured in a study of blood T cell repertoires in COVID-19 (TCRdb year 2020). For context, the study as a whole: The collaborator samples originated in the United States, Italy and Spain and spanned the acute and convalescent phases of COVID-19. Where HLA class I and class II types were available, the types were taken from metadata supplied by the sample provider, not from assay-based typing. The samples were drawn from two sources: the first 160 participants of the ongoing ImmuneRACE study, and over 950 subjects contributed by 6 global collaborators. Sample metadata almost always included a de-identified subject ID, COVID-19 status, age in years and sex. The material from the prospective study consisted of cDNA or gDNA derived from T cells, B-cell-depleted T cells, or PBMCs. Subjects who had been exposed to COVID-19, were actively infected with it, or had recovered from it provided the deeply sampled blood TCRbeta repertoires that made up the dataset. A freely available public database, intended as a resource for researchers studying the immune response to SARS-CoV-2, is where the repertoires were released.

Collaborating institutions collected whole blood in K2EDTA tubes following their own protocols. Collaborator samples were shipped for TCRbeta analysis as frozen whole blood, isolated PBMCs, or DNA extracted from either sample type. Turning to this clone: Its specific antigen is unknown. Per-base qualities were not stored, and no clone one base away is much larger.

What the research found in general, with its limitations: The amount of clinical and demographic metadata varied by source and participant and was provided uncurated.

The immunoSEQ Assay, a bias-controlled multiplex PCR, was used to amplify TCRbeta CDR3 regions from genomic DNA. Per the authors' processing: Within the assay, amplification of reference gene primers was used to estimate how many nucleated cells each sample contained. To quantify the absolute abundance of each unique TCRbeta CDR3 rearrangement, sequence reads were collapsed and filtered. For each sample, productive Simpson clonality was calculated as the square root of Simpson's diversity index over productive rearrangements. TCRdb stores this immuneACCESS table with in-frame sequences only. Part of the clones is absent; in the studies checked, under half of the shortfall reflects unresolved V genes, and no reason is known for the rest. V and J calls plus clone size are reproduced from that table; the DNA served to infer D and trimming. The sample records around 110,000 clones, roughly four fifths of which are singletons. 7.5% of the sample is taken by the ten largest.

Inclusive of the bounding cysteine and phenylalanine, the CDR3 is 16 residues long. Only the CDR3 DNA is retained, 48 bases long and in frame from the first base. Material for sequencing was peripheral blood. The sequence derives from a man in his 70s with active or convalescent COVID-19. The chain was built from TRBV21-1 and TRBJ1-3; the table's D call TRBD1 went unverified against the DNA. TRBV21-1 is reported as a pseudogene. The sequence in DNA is TGTGCCAGCAGCATGACAGGGGCCCTCTCTGGAAACACCATATATTTT. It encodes CASSMTGALSGNTIYF.